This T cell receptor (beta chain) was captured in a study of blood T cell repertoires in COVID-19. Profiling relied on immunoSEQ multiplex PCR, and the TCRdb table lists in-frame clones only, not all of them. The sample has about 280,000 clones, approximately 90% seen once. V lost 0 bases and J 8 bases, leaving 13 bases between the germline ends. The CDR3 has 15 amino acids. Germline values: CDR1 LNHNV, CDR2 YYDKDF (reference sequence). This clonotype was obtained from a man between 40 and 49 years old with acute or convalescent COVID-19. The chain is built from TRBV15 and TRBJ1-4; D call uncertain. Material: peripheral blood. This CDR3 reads CATSRDTEMEEKLFF. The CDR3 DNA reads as TGTGCCACCAGCAGAGATACCGAAATGGAGGAAAAACTGTTTTTT.